Listed below are T cell receptor beta chains from one sample, sequenced in a study of blood T cell repertoires in COVID-19. Repertoires were generated with immunoSEQ multiplex PCR, while TCRdb's copy carries only in-frame clones and drops some. The sample carries 350,000 to 400,000 clones, around 91% recorded once. Sequenced input: PBMCs or T cells enriched from blood (not recorded which). The receptors were sampled from a man between 18 and 29 years old who had recovered from COVID-19. Each CDR3 is given with its conserved first and last residue. Fields, in order: J gene, clone size, D gene, V gene, CDR3 length, CDR3 DNA, CDR3 protein. A D gene is named only where the DNA matches it firmly. Expanded clones are given a class, and other clones once, few, many or no size at all.

>TRBJ2-6|NA|NA|TRBV11-2|15
TGTGCCAGCAGCCGACAGAGCTCTGGGGCCAACGTCCTGACTTTC
CASSRQSSGANVLTF
>TRBJ2-1|NA|NA|TRBV27|17
TGTGCCAGCAGTTTATATCTCAAACCTAGCTCCTACAATGAGCAGTTCTTC
CASSLYLKPSSYNEQFF
>TRBJ1-1|NA|NA|TRBV7-9|10
TGTGCCACCAGCCAGGTTCAAGCTTTCTTT
CATSQVQAFF
>TRBJ2-1|NA|TRBD1|TRBV5-1|13
TGCGCCAGCACCGTGACAGGGGGACAGGAGCAGTTCTTC
CASTVTGGQEQFF
>TRBJ1-2|NA|NA|TRBV19|14
TGTGCCAGTAGTATCGCCGACAGTAACTATGGCTACACCTTC
CASSIADSNYGYTF
>TRBJ1-2|NA|NA|TRBV9|15
TGTGCCAGCAGCGTAGCAATACACTCATCGGGTGGCTACACCTTC
CASSVAIHSSGGYTF
>TRBJ2-3|NA|NA|TRBV2|12
TGTGCCAGCAGCCCCGTAACACATACGCAGTATTTT
CASSPVTHTQYF
>TRBJ1-2|NA|NA|TRBV3-1/TRBV3-2|14
TGTGCCAGCAGCCCCACACGGGGGGTCTATGGCTACACCTTC
CASSPTRGVYGYTF
>TRBJ2-4|NA|NA|TRBV23-1|12
TGCGCCAGCAGTCGGGACATAAACATTCAGTACTTC
CASSRDINIQYF
>TRBJ2-7|NA|TRBD1|TRBV28|14
TGTGCCAGCAGTCCCGGGACAGCTCACTACGAGCAGTACTTC
CASSPGTAHYEQYF
>TRBJ1-6|NA|NA|TRBV4-1|16
TGCGCCAGCAGCCAAGGAGAGTTCTCCTATAATTCACCCCTCCACTTT
CASSQGEFSYNSPLHF
>TRBJ1-2|NA|NA|TRBV29-1|10
TGCAGCGTTGTAATTGATGGCTACACCTTC
CSVVIDGYTF
>TRBJ2-1|NA|TRBD1|TRBV18|13
TGTGCCAGCTCATCAGTACAGGGGAATGAGCAGTTCTTC
CASSSVQGNEQFF
>TRBJ2-2|NA|TRBD2|TRBV9|11
TGTGCCAGCGGGAGGGTGGGGGAGCTGTTTTTT
CASGRVGELFF
>TRBJ2-1|NA|NA|TRBV9|14
TGTGCCAGCAGCACGAGAGGGGAGGACAATGAGCAGTTCTTC
CASSTRGEDNEQFF
>TRBJ2-7|once|TRBD2|TRBV4-2|16
TGTGCCAGCAGCCAAGATCTAGCGGGATCAACCTACGAGCAGTACTTC
CASSQDLAGSTYEQYF
>TRBJ2-2|once|TRBD1|TRBV14|15
TGTGCCAGCAGCAGGGGACAGGGCGGCACCGGGGAGCTGTTTTTT
CASSRGQGGTGELFF
>TRBJ1-1|NA|TRBD1|TRBV9|15
TGTGCCAGCAGCTCTCGACAGGGCTTGAACACTGAAGCTTTCTTT
CASSSRQGLNTEAFF
>TRBJ2-1|NA|TRBD2|TRBV7-3|19
TGTGCCAGCAGCTCTCGGGCGGGAGAATCTACTCGCTCCTACAATGAGCAGTTCTTC
CASSSRAGESTRSYNEQFF
>TRBJ1-6|NA|TRBD1|TRBV3-1/TRBV3-2|15
TGTGCCAGCAGCCCAGGAAGACAGGGGAATTCACCCCTCCACTTT
CASSPGRQGNSPLHF
>TRBJ2-1|NA|NA|TRBV29-1|16
TGCAGCGCTAGGACTAACGAAGCCCCTAATTACAATGAGCAGTTCTTC
CSARTNEAPNYNEQFF
>TRBJ2-2|NA|NA|TRBV4-1|15
TGCGCCAGCAGCCCTCTTAGAGGGCGGGCCGGGGAGCTGTTTTTT
CASSPLRGRAGELFF
>TRBJ2-7|NA|TRBD2|TRBV5-1|18
TGCGCCAGCAGCGCAAACCCTCTGACTAGCGGGGGAAGGTACGAGCAGTACTTC
CASSANPLTSGGRYEQYF
>TRBJ2-7|NA|TRBD1|TRBV5-1|13
TGCGCCAGCAGCTTAGAGGACAGGGGGCGCCAGTACTTC
CASSLEDRGRQYF
>TRBJ2-3|NA|NA|TRBV28|15
TGTGCCAGCAGTTCCGTAGGGAGTCGGGCAGATACGCAGTATTTT
CASSSVGSRADTQYF
>TRBJ1-1|NA|NA|TRBV3-1/TRBV3-2|16
TGTGCCAGCAGCCCCTCGGCCTCCCAGCGGGCCACTGAAGCTTTCTTT
CASSPSASQRATEAFF
>TRBJ1-6|NA|TRBD1|TRBV7-9|15
TGTGCCAGCAGCCTGGACAGGGATTTTAATTCACCCCTCCACTTT
CASSLDRDFNSPLHF
>TRBJ2-7|many|TRBD2|TRBV4-1|14
TGCGCCAGCAGCCAAGATGGAGCGGGAGGGGAGCAGTACTTC
CASSQDGAGGEQYF
>TRBJ2-1|NA|TRBD2|TRBV7-9|15
TGTGCCAGCAGCCCACCGGGGGGGGTAAGCAATGAGCAGTTCTTC
CASSPPGGVSNEQFF
>TRBJ2-5|NA|NA|TRBV9|13
TGTGCCAGCAGCGGCGCAAACCGGGAGACCCAGTACTTC
CASSGANRETQYF
>TRBJ2-2|NA|TRBD1|TRBV5-1|14
TGCGCCAGCAGCTGGACAGGGAACCACGGGGAGCTGTTTTTT
CASSWTGNHGELFF
>TRBJ2-2|NA|TRBD2|TRBV19|18
TGTGCCAGTAGTACTACACGACTAGCGGGGGGGCGCACCGGGGAGCTGTTTTTT
CASSTTRLAGGRTGELFF
>TRBJ1-5|once|NA|TRBV6-5|15
TGTGCCAGCAGTTACGGCGGGCAACCCAATCAGCCCCAGCATTTT
CASSYGGQPNQPQHF
>TRBJ2-7|once|NA|TRBV13|12
TGTGCCAGCAGCCTAGACGGTTACGAGCAGTACTTC
CASSLDGYEQYF
>TRBJ2-1|NA|TRBD1|TRBV6-5|15
TGTGCCAGCAGTTACAGACAGGGCCTGAACAATGAGCAGTTCTTC
CASSYRQGLNNEQFF
>TRBJ2-1|NA|NA|TRBV28|13
TGTGCCAGCAGTTTTCGCAGCGGTGATGAGCAGTTCTTC
CASSFRSGDEQFF
>TRBJ2-3|NA|NA|TRBV6-2/TRBV6-3|14
TGTGCCAGCAGTTACGGGGAGACCACAGATACGCAGTATTTT
CASSYGETTDTQYF
>TRBJ2-7|NA|NA|TRBV10-1|11
TGCGCCAGCGGGGAACAGGGCGAGCAGTACTTC
CASGEQGEQYF
>TRBJ2-7|NA|TRBD2|TRBV7-8|19
TGTGCCAGCAGCTTAGTGGGAACGGGACTAGCGGGAGGGCCCTACGAGCAGTACTTC
CASSLVGTGLAGGPYEQYF
>TRBJ1-5|NA|TRBD1|TRBV19|13
TGTGCCAGTACCCCGACAGGGGTTCAGCCCCAGCATTTT
CASTPTGVQPQHF
>TRBJ1-3|few|TRBD1|TRBV2|15
TGTGCCAGCAGTGGGAGACAGGGATCTGGAAACACCATATATTTT
CASSGRQGSGNTIYF
>TRBJ1-6|NA|NA|TRBV3-1/TRBV3-2|13
TGTGCCAGCAAACAGGGAGTAAATTCACCCCTCCACTTT
CASKQGVNSPLHF
>TRBJ2-7|NA|NA|TRBV2|15
TGTGCCAGCAGTGGTTCAGGCCGCAATACCTACGAGCAGTACTTC
CASSGSGRNTYEQYF
>TRBJ1-2|NA|TRBD1|TRBV18|16
TGTGCCAGCTCACGGACAGGGGCCGACCTTAACTATGGCTACACCTTC
CASSRTGADLNYGYTF
>TRBJ1-5|NA|NA|TRBV28|15
TGTGCCAGCAGTTTCAGATCCAGGGACTCTCCGGAAAAGCATTTT
CASSFRSRDSPEKHF
>TRBJ1-2|once|NA|TRBV5-1|13
TGCGCCAGCAGCTTGGACTCCTTCTGGGGCTACACCTTC
CASSLDSFWGYTF
>TRBJ2-7|NA|TRBD2|TRBV11-3|15
TGTGCCAGCAGCAAAAGCGGGGGACGAAACTACGAGCAGTACTTC
CASSKSGGRNYEQYF
>TRBJ1-3|NA|NA|TRBV3-1/TRBV3-2|14
TGTGCCAGCAGCCCTGCAGGGGCAGGAAACACCATATATTTT
CASSPAGAGNTIYF
>TRBJ1-4|NA|NA|TRBV7-9|15
TGTGCCAGCAGCTTCGCGGGGGGACCTAATGAAAAACTGTTTTTT
CASSFAGGPNEKLFF
>TRBJ1-5|NA|NA|TRBV7-3|15
TGTGCCAGCAGCGTTAGGTGGGCATACAATCAGCCCCAGCATTTT
CASSVRWAYNQPQHF
>TRBJ1-2|NA|TRBD1|TRBV2|14
TGTGCCAGCAGTGGACGAGGGGGCCTCTATGGCTACACCTTC
CASSGRGGLYGYTF
>TRBJ1-2|NA|NA|TRBV6-5|13
TGTGCCAGCAGACCGCAGGGATTCGATGGCTACACCTTC
CASRPQGFDGYTF
>TRBJ1-1|NA|TRBD1|TRBV29-1|15
TGCAGCGTTGATGGGCCCGCAGGGGGGTACACTGAAGCTTTCTTT
CSVDGPAGGYTEAFF
>TRBJ2-6|few|NA|TRBV4-3|16
TGCGCCAGCAGCCAAGAAGCCCTCTCTGGGGCCAACGTCCTGACTTTC
CASSQEALSGANVLTF
>TRBJ2-7|NA|NA|TRBV4-3|15
TGCGCCAGCAGCCAAGGTTCAAGGAGTGTCTACGAGCAGTACTTC
CASSQGSRSVYEQYF
>TRBJ2-5|NA|TRBD1|TRBV6-5|13
TGTGCCAGCGGGACAGGGGGCAGGGAGACCCAGTACTTC
CASGTGGRETQYF